The clone carrying this T cell receptor beta chain was counted many times. The antigen is not known. The record originates from a study of regulatory T cells in long-lasting Graves disease. Whole-study context: Patients met the persistent Graves' disease definition after over 5 years of antithyroid drugs with positive TSH receptor antibodies. Study outcomes and limitations: The number of shared public clonotypes was higher in persistent patients (around 2,700) than new patients (roughly 970).

Indicated time point: persistent/refractory GD, antithyroid drugs over 5 years with positive TRAb. The TCR library used RNA extracted from PBMCs. From germline, CDR1 is MNHNS and CDR2 SASEGT. CDR3 length: 14 amino acids. V was clipped by 5 bases and J by 5 bases, with 15 bases between them. Sequencing libraries for TCR beta were prepared with iRepertoire HTBI primers and Arm-PCR of CDR3 regions. TCRdb recomputed calls from the multiplex PCR reads with MiXCR, one row per CDR3 protein. The data hold 310,000 or so distinct CDR3 sequences, with around 21% observed a single time. The receptor was derived from a female donor with Graves disease. Sample: peripheral blood mononuclear cells (PBMCs), taken when the disease was refractory, from a patient treated with antithyroid drugs. The V gene is TRBV6-1, the J gene TRBJ1-1; weak D call: TRBD1 (6 bases). CDR3 protein: CASSRGGGRTEAFF. The CDR3 DNA reads TGTGCCAGCAGTCGTGGGGGCGGGAGAACTGAAGCTTTCTTT.